This T cell receptor (beta chain) was retrieved from a study of PD-1 blockade in classical Hodgkin lymphoma. The method was immunoSEQ multiplex PCR; TCRdb's version includes in-frame clones alone and lacks a portion of them. Of 30,000 or so clones listed, 90% to 95% were seen once; the top ten hold approximately 3.9%. On this clone itself: Antigen: not known.

Stated time point: newly diagnosed, previously untreated cHL patient sample. Germline CDR1 reads LNHNV; CDR2 reads YYDKDF (reference sequence). CDR3 length: 11 residues. Trimming stripped 0 bases from V and 10 bases from J, with 7 bases between. Points from the study as a whole: The causes of the repertoire differences, possibly disease activity or prior therapy, remain undefined.

The sequenced sample consisted of peripheral blood mononuclear cells (PBMCs). The sequence derives from a human donor with classical Hodgkin lymphoma. The rearrangement joins TRBV15 to TRBJ2-7, with D possibly being TRBD2 (6 bases). CDR3 nucleotides: TGTGCCACCAGCAGAGACGGGAGCCAGTACTTC. This codes for CATSRDGSQYF.